The entry below gives a single TCR beta chain sequence along with its context. The data were obtained in a study of CD8+ T cells in alopecia areata. Study-level information: Treatment of the treated patients consisted of oral tofacitinib, 5 to 10 mg twice daily. Tofacitinib ran for 6 to 18 months before 6 months off drug.

PBMCs yielded sorted CD4+ and CD8+ T cells. Following RNA extraction, reverse transcription yielded cDNA that acted as the sequencing template. TCRdb's table, derived via immunoSEQ multiplex PCR, lists solely in-frame clones and lacks some. The data hold about 120,000 clones, with around two fifths observed a single time. The germline gives CDR1 SQVTM, CDR2 ANQGSEA. Trimming took off 6 bases at V and 1 base at J, with 15 bases between the two ends. CDR3 size: 14 residues. The TCR was taken from a human donor with alopecia areata. V is TRBV29-1 and J is TRBJ2-5, with a possible D match to TRBD1 (5 bases). The specimen was CD4+ T cells sorted from blood. The CDR3 nucleotides are TGCAGCGTGGCAGGTGGTGGGGCCCAAGAGACCCAGTACTTC. Amino acids: CSVAGGGAQETQYF.